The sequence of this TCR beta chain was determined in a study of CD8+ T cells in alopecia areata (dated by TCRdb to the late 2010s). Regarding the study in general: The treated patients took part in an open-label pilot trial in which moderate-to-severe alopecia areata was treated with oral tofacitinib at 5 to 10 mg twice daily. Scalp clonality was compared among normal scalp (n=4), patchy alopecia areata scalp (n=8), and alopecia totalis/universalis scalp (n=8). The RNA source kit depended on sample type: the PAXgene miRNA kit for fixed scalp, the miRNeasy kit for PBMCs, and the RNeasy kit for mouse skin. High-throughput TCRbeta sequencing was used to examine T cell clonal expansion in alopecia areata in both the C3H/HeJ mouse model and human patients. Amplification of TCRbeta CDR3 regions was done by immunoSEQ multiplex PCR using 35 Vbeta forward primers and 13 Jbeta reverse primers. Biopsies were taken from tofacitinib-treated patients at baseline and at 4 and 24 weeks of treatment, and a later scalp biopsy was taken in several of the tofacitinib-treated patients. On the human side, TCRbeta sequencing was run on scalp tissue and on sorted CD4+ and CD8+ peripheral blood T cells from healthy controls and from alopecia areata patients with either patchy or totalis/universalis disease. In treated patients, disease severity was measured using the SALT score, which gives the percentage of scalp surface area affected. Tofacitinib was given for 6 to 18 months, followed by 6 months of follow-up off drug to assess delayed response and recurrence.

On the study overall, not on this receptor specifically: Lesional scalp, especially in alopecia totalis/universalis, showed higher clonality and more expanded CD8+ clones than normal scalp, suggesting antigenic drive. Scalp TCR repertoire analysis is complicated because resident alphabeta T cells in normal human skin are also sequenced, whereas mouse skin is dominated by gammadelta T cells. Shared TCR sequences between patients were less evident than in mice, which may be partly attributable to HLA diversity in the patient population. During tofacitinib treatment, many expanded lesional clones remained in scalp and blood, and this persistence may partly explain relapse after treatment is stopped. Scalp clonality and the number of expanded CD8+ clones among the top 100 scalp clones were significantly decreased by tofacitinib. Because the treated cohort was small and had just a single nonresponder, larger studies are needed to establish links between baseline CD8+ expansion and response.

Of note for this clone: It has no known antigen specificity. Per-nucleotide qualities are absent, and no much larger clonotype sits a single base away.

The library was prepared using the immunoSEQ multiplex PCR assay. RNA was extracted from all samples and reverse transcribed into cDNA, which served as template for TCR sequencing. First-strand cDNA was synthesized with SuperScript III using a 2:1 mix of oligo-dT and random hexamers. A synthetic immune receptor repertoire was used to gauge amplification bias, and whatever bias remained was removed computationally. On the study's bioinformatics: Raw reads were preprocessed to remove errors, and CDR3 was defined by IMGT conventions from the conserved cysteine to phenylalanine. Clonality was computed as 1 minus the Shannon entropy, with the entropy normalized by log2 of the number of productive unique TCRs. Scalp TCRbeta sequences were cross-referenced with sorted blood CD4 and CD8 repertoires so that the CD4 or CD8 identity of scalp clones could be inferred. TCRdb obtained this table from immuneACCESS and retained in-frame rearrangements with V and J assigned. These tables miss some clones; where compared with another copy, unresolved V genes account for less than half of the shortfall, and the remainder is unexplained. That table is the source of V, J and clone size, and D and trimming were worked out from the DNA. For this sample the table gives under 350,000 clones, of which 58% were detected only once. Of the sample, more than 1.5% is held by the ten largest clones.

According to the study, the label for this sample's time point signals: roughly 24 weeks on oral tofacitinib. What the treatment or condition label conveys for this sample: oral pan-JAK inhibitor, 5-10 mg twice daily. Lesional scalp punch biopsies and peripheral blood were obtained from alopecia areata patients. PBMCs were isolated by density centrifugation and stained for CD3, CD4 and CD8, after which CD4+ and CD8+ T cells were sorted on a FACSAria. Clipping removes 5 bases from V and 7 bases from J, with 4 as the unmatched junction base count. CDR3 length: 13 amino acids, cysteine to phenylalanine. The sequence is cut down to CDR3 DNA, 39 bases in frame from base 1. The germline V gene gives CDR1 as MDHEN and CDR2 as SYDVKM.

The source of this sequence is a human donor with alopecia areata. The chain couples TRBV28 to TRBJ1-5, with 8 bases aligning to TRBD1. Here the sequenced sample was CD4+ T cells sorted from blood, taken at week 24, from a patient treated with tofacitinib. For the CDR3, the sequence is CASSVTGAQPQHF. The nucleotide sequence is TGTGCCAGCAGTGTGACAGGGGCCCAGCCCCAGCATTTT.